Reported below is one T cell receptor (beta chain). CDR3 length equals 13 residues. Trimming took off 4 bases at V and 4 bases at J, with 10 bases between the two ends. This sample is part of a study of blood T cell repertoires in COVID-19. Only in-frame clones appear in the TCRdb table, and some are missing; sequencing was by immunoSEQ multiplex PCR. The table includes 40,000 to 65,000 clones, around 84% detected once. The receptor was derived from an older man with active COVID-19. The chain employs TRBV12-3 or TRBV12-4 and TRBJ1-2; perhaps TRBD1 as D (5 bases). Sample: peripheral blood. CDR3 loop: CASSSGPSYGYTF. DNA of the CDR3: TGTGCCAGCAGTTCAGGGCCATCCTATGGCTACACCTTC.